Presented here are 10 T cell receptor beta chains from one specimen sequenced in a study of blood T cells in healthy people across ages. The authors ran a second PCR of about 7 to 11 cycles using a sample-barcoded 5' primer and a J-beta primer mix. TCRdb reanalysed the 5' RACE reads using MiXCR and keeps one entry per CDR3 protein. The sample shows around 1,000,000 distinct CDR3 sequences, roughly a quarter of them seen only once. The data also belong to a second study, concerning T cells of mothers and their children.

Specimen: blood. These TCRs come from a girl aged 2 to 10 in good health.

There are a few counts of this clonotype. The V and J genes are TRBV20-1 and TRBJ2-1; 11 bases align to TRBD2. The end of the DNA aligns better with TRBJ2-7, so the J call may be wrong. Germline CDR1 and CDR2: DFQATT and SNEGSKA (reference sequence). CDR3 size: 12 residues. CDR3 sequence (DNA): TGCAGTGCTAGGGGACTAGCGGTCGAGCAGTACTTC. It yields the protein CSARGLAVEQYF.

This sequence joins TRBV7-7 and TRBJ2-1, with D possibly called TRBD1 or TRBD2 (6 bases each). The CDR3 extends over 13 amino acids. CDR1 is SSHAT and CDR2 is FNYEAQ in the germline V gene (reference sequence). CDR3 region: CTSSRGTPTEQFF. CDR3 bases: TGTACTAGCAGCCGAGGGACACCTACTGAGCAGTTCTTC. Based on the CDR3 plus reference TRBV7-7 and TRBJ2-1, the full variable domain is GAGVSQSPRYKVTKRGQDVTLRCDPISSHATLYWYQQALGQGPEFLTYFNYEAQPDKSGLPSDRFSAERPEGSISTLTIQRTEQRDSAMYRCTSSRGTPTEQFFGPGTRLTVL.

This clonotype was picked up a small number of times. V usage is TRBV29-1 and J usage is TRBJ2-5; TRBD1 aligns across 7 bases. Germline CDR1 and CDR2: SQVTM and ANQGSEA. Trimming took 0 bases from V and 3 from J; bases not matched to a gene: 4. There are 14 residues in the CDR3. The CDR3 region is CSVEDHGQEETQYF. The CDR3 nucleotides are TGCAGCGTTGAAGATCATGGACAGGAAGAGACCCAGTACTTC.

The chain carries TRBV29-1 and TRBJ2-1; 9 bases align to TRBD2. Germline V gene lookup returns CDR1 SQVTM and CDR2 ANQGSEA. The length of the CDR3 is 15 residues. J gave up 8 bases and V 8 bases, and 16 bases lay outside the gene matches. The CDR3 loop reads CSPVLAGGPLDEQFF. CDR3 DNA: TGCAGCCCAGTTCTGGCGGGAGGGCCTTTGGATGAGCAGTTCTTC.

This chain joins TRBV29-1 and TRBJ2-2; a weak D match, TRBD2 (5 bases). The V gene lost 8 bases and the J gene lost 6 bases, with 13 bases spanning the gap. The CDR3 is 12 amino acids. Germline lookup yields CDR1 SQVTM and CDR2 ANQGSEA. For the CDR3, the DNA is TGCAGCTTCGTAGGACTCGCCGGGGAGCTGTTTTTT. As protein: CSFVGLAGELFF.

This clonotype has more than one count but fewer than ten. Since the CDR3 does not end with the conserved phenylalanine or tryptophan, this likely comes from a read error. No DNA is shown, since the ends of the CDR3 on it are uncertain; the CDR3 is the one TCRdb lists. V usage is TRBV12-5 and J usage is TRBJ2-3; no DNA check was done on the table's D call, TRBD1. The germline V gene encodes CDR1 LGHNT and CDR2 FRNRAP. The CDR3 region is 13 residues in length, termini included. The CDR3 is CASGWTGTGKLDL.

This clonotype turned up a few times. The chain couples TRBV20-1 to TRBJ2-5; 9 positions agree with TRBD2. Per the germline V gene, CDR1 is DFQATT and CDR2 is SNEGSKA (reference sequence). CDR3 length: 15 residues. After removal of 0 bases from V and 11 bases from J, the junction contained 13 bases not matched to a gene. The CDR3 bases are TGCAGTGCTAGAGATCGTCAACTAGCGGGTATTAAGCAGTACTTC. This encodes CSARDRQLAGIKQYF.

This clonotype was seen a handful of times. The chain links TRBV12-3 or TRBV12-4 to TRBJ1-1; D gene unclear. V dropped 3 bases and J dropped 1 base, with 15 bases sitting between them. CDR3 length: 16 amino acids. The CDR3 DNA reads TGTGCCAGCAGTTTTCACCCTCACTGGTGGAACACTGAAGCTTTCTTT. Translation gives CASSFHPHWWNTEAFF.

The chain has TRBV4-1 and TRBJ2-5, with D possibly being TRBD1 (6 bases). The germline V gene encodes CDR1 MGHRA and CDR2 YSYEKL. With 4 bases removed from V and 0 bases from J, the gap between germline ends came to 12 bases. This CDR3 is built from 15 residues. The CDR3 region is CASSRTRTDQETQYF. The CDR3 bases are TGCGCCAGCAGCCGGACGCGGACAGACCAAGAGACCCAGTACTTC.

For this clonotype: Germline and junction disagree at one end, which may indicate a read error. The chain has TRBV6-1 and TRBJ2-4; TRBD1 agrees at 9 bases. The germline CDR1 and CDR2 sequences are MNHNS and SASEGT. This CDR3 has 18 amino acids. This chain's CDR3 is CASSELGTGSMVENIEYF. For the CDR3, the DNA is TGTGCCAGCAGTGAACTCGGGACAGGGTCCATGGTTGAAAACATTGAGTACTTC.